This TCR beta chain was identified in a study of CD8 T cells in Susac syndrome. The sample holds one count of this clonotype. Reverse transcription of roughly 0.5 to 1 ug RNA was performed with random hexamers. TCRdb re-derived calls from the immunoSEQ multiplex PCR reads in MiXCR, one entry per CDR3 protein. The repertoire consists of tens of thousands of distinct CDR3 sequences, with 93% occurring once and the leading ten covering 0.25% to 0.3%. CDR1 is ENHRY and CDR2 is SYGVKD in the germline V gene. V was trimmed by 0 bases and J by 5 bases, leaving 3 bases between them. This CDR3 spans 12 amino acids.

Specimen: CD8+ T cells from PBMCs. The chain uses TRBV10-3 and TRBJ2-3; no firm D call. The sequence derives from a human donor in good health. As DNA, the CDR3 is TGTGCCATCAGTGAGTCGGAAGATACGCAGTATTTT. Residues: CAISESEDTQYF.